These 9 T cell receptor beta chains were sequenced from one sample in a study of CXCR3-negative and CXCR3-positive naive CD8 T cells. Antigens for these TCRs are unknown. The authors made the TRB cDNA libraries by 5' RACE using UMI labels. TCRdb reprocessed the 5' RACE reads and reports one entry per CDR3 protein, with no DNA. The sample totals 120,000 to 150,000 distinct CDR3 sequences. Study-level points and caveats: More hydrophobic TRB CDR3s occurred in CXCR3-positive than in CXCR3-negative naive cells.

The sample taken for sequencing was naive CXCR3+ CD8+ T cells from blood. Subset noted: CD45RO-CCR7+CD27+CD95- naive CD8+ T cells expressing CXCR3 (TNR3+). The receptors originated from a human donor in good health. Some clones in this sample may be carry-over from other donors' samples.

The V call is TRBV6-5, the J call TRBJ2-1; there is no DNA to check the TCRdb D call of TRBD1. Per the germline V gene, CDR1 is MNHEY and CDR2 is SVGAGI. This CDR3 spans 19 amino acids. The CDR3 loop reads CASSYALDVGGGLGNEQFF.

The rearrangement uses TRBV4-2 and TRBJ2-3; TCRdb names TRBD1, which stays unverified in the absence of DNA. The germline gives CDR1 LGHNA, CDR2 YNFKEQ. This CDR3 spans 12 amino acids. CDR3 residues: CASSHGGDTQYF.

This rearrangement joins TRBV4-2 to TRBJ2-7; TCRdb picks TRBD1, but there is no DNA to check that call. Per the germline V gene, CDR1 is LGHNA and CDR2 is YNFKEQ. This CDR3 spans 15 amino acids. Here the CDR3 reads CASRLDPGGVYEQYF.

The chain employs TRBV20-1 and TRBJ2-5; with no DNA, the TCRdb D assignment of TRBD2 cannot be verified. Per germline, CDR1 DFQATT and CDR2 SNEGSKA (reference sequence). The CDR3 extends over 14 amino acids. CDR3 amino acids: CSARERGGLETQYF.

The genes are TRBV29-1 and TRBJ2-7; absent DNA, TCRdb's TRBD1 call cannot be checked. Germline-derived CDR1 and CDR2 are SQVTM and ANQGSEA. The CDR3 is 13 residues long. CDR3 amino acids: CSVCTRGAYEQYF.

The J gene is TRBJ2-3, the V gene TRBV7-3; TCRdb returns TRBD2, unconfirmable since there is no DNA. Germline assignment: CDR1 SGHTA and CDR2 FQGTGA. This CDR3 contains 17 residues. The CDR3 here is CANSSGLAGTSTDTQYF.

The rearrangement joins TRBV13 to TRBJ2-7. The germline CDR1 and CDR2 sequences are PRHDT and FYEKMQ (reference sequence). The length of the CDR3 is 14 residues. The CDR3 protein is CASRPDRGSYEQYF.

The V call is TRBV13, the J call TRBJ1-2. The V gene's germline CDR1 is PRHDT and CDR2 FYEKMQ (reference sequence). The CDR3 length is 13 residues. CDR3 loop: CASSFGTDYGYTF.

This chain joins TRBV11-3 and TRBJ2-1; there is no DNA to check the TCRdb D call of TRBD2. This CDR3 has 15 residues. The germline V gene encodes CDR1 SGHNT and CDR2 YENEEA. The CDR3 is CASSPGLAGANEQFF.